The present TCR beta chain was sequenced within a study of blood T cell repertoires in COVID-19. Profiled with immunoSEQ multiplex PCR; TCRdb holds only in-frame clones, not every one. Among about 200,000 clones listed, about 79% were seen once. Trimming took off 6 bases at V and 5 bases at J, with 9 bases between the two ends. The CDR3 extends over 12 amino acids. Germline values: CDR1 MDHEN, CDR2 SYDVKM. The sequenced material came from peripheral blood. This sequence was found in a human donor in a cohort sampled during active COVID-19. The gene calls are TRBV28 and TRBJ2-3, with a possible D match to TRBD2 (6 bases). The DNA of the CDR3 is TGTGCCAGCAGGCGACTAGTAGATACGCAGTATTTT. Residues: CASRRLVDTQYF.